The 14 T cell receptor beta chains given below trace back to one sample, sequenced in a study of identical twins. TCRdb re-called the 5' RACE reads through MiXCR, storing one row per CDR3 protein. The sample has 450,000 or so distinct CDR3 sequences, about 13% seen once. The sample also formed part of further work on yellow fever vaccine responses in identical twins.

Sequencing was carried out using CD4+ T cells sorted from blood. These receptors all stem from a woman aged 18-29 years in good health.

The sample holds many counts of this clonotype. V is TRBV10-3 and J is TRBJ2-1; perhaps TRBD2 as D (6 bases). The CDR3 is 15 amino acids. Germline assignment: CDR1 ENHRY and CDR2 SYGVKD. V gave up 3 bases and J gave up 2 bases, with 11 bases separating them. CDR3 residues: CAISDSGGAYNEQFF. The CDR3 DNA sequence: TGTGCCATCAGTGATAGCGGAGGGGCCTACAATGAGCAGTTCTTC.

In this sample, this clonotype turned up a few times. The rearrangement joins TRBV5-1 to TRBJ2-5; 10 nucleotides line up with TRBD1. CDR3 length equals 15 residues. Per germline, CDR1 SGHRS and CDR2 YFSETQ. Trimming took 3 bases from V and 2 from J; bases not matched to a gene: 4. The CDR3 loop is CASSSGQGRQETQYF. The CDR3 DNA reads as TGCGCCAGCAGCTCGGGACAGGGGAGGCAAGAGACCCAGTACTTC.

There are many counts of this clonotype. The rearrangement links TRBV4-1 to TRBJ2-4; D is perhaps TRBD1 (5 bases). The CDR3 totals 16 residues. The germline CDR1 and CDR2 sequences are MGHRA and YSYEKL. V was clipped by 1 base and J by 5 bases, with 15 bases between them. In nucleotides, the CDR3 is TGCGCCAGCAGCCAAGCTGCAGGGAATGGGGAAAACATTCAGTACTTC. It encodes CASSQAAGNGENIQYF.

The genes are TRBV20-1 and TRBJ1-6; D call uncertain. Trimming pared 6 bases from V and 14 bases from J, leaving 17 bases between. This CDR3 is built from 12 residues. Germline assignment: CDR1 DFQATT and CDR2 SNEGSKA (reference sequence). The CDR3 DNA reads TGCAGTGCCTTATCCAGCGAAGTGTCCCTCCACTTT. Residues: CSALSSEVSLHF.

In this sample, this clonotype turned up many times. The V gene is TRBV2, the J gene TRBJ1-6; D is unresolved. This CDR3 region has 14 residues. The germline V and J ends were trimmed by 8 bases and 8 bases, with 16 bases remaining between them. Per germline, CDR1 SNHLY and CDR2 FYNNEI. CDR3 coding DNA: TGTGCCAGCGATTCAGGCCTGGCACATTCACCCCTCCACTTT. This encodes CASDSGLAHSPLHF.

The gene calls are TRBV30 and TRBJ2-2; D perhaps matches TRBD1 (5 bases). The CDR3 length is 15 residues. From germline, CDR1 is GTSNPN and CDR2 SVGIG (reference sequence). Trimming shortened V by 5 bases and J by 4 bases, and 17 bases separated the two germline ends. CDR3 nucleotides: TGTGCCTGGGCCTTGACAGAACTGATCACCGGGGAGCTGTTTTTT. It translates to CAWALTELITGELFF.

This clonotype has only a few counts. The rearrangement uses TRBV7-3 and TRBJ2-5; possibly TRBD1 for D (6 bases). V dropped 5 bases and J dropped 4 bases, with 14 bases sitting between them. CDR3 size: 14 residues. CDR1 is SGHTA and CDR2 is FQGTGA in the germline V gene. The CDR3 spells CASSPDRVGETQYF. Written as DNA, the CDR3 is TGTGCCAGCAGCCCGGACAGAGTTGGAGAGACCCAGTACTTC.

This clonotype was recorded once. The gene calls are TRBV20-1 and TRBJ1-3; D unresolved. The V and J ends lost 0 bases and 0 bases respectively, with 6 bases between them. CDR3 length: 14 residues. Germline CDR1 is DFQATT and CDR2 is SNEGSKA (reference sequence). In DNA, the CDR3 is TGCAGTGCTAGAGATAGCCTCTCTGGAAACACCATATATTTT. Protein sequence: CSARDSLSGNTIYF.

This clonotype has ten or more counts. The genes are TRBV28 and TRBJ2-4; D call uncertain. The CDR3 loop spans 13 amino acids. Germline V CDR1 and CDR2: MDHEN, SYDVKM. V was trimmed by 3 bases and J by 8 bases, leaving 11 bases between them. The CDR3 region is CASSFDGRDIQYF. CDR3 bases: TGTGCCAGCAGTTTTGACGGTCGGGACATTCAGTACTTC.

This clonotype was recorded a few times. The genes are TRBV11-2 and TRBJ2-7; unclear D gene. The CDR3 runs 13 residues. Germline loops: CDR1 SGHAT, CDR2 FQNNGV. The ends were cut back, 1 base at V and 3 bases at J, with 7 bases in the middle. The CDR3 is CASSLASLYEQYF. As DNA, the CDR3 is TGTGCCAGCAGCTTAGCCAGCCTCTACGAGCAGTACTTC.

This clonotype was detected ten times or more. J is TRBJ2-1 and V is TRBV5-1; D is unclear. The ends were cut back, 0 bases at V and 0 bases at J, with 7 bases in the middle. Per germline, CDR1 SGHRS and CDR2 YFSETQ. The CDR3 sequence is 15 residues long. CDR3 DNA sequence: TGCGCCAGCAGCTTGGTGAGATACTCCTACAATGAGCAGTTCTTC. It codes for CASSLVRYSYNEQFF.

This clonotype has more than one count but fewer than ten. The V call is TRBV2, the J call TRBJ2-2, with TRBD2 as a possible D gene (5 bases). The CDR3 is made up of 13 amino acids. Trimming pared 3 bases from V and 3 bases from J, leaving 5 bases between. CDR1 SNHLY and CDR2 FYNNEI come from the germline V gene. The CDR3 coding sequence is TGTGCCAGCAGTGAGGACTACACCGGGGAGCTGTTTTTT. It codes for CASSEDYTGELFF.

The V and J genes are TRBV10-3 and TRBJ1-2; D is unresolved. Germline assignment: CDR1 ENHRY and CDR2 SYGVKD. There are 13 residues in the CDR3. Trimming took off 2 bases at V and 3 bases at J, with 7 bases between the two ends. For the CDR3, the DNA is TGTGCCATCAGTGAGGGGCAGGACTATGGCTACACCTTC. It is translated as CAISEGQDYGYTF.

This rearrangement joins TRBV28 to TRBJ1-5; TRBD1 matches 7 bases. The CDR3 has 15 residues. Germline-derived CDR1 and CDR2 are MDHEN and SYDVKM. The junction had 14 bases not matched to a gene; V was cut back by 11 bases and J by 4 bases. In DNA, the CDR3 is TGTGCCGCCAGGGCAGGGGGGGCCAAAAATCAGCCCCAGCATTTT. Encoded protein: CAARAGGAKNQPQHF.